This is a list of T cell receptor beta chains from one sample in a study of shared clonotypes between healthy human individuals. Sequencing was performed with immunoSEQ multiplex PCR; in TCRdb, only in-frame clones are kept and a portion is missing. The sample has approximately 500,000 clones, almost 97% seen once. Sequences were obtained from naive CD4+ T cells sorted from blood. These receptors all come from a woman aged 25 to 39 in good health. Both conserved end residues are part of each CDR3. The order of the fields is V gene, J gene, D gene, CDR3 protein, CDR3 DNA. The D gene is left open where the match is weak.

TRBV19	TRBJ1-6	-	CASSIRDGYNSPLHF	TGTGCCAGTAGCATCAGAGACGGATATAATTCACCCCTCCACTTT
TRBV28	TRBJ2-7	TRBD2	CASRTSARFYEQYF	TGTGCCAGTAGGACTAGCGCGCGATTCTACGAGCAGTACTTC
TRBV19	TRBJ2-1	-	CASMNDFNEQFF	TGTGCCAGTATGAACGATTTCAATGAGCAGTTCTTC
TRBV19	TRBJ2-5	-	CASSEHGVRLNQETQYF	TGTGCCAGTAGTGAACACGGGGTCAGACTAAACCAAGAGACCCAGTACTTC
TRBV5-1	TRBJ2-1	TRBD1	CASSRGQGPPVFVNEQFF	TGCGCCAGCAGCCGCGGACAGGGCCCCCCGGTATTCGTCAATGAGCAGTTCTTC
TRBV19	TRBJ2-1	-	CASSMTREEQFF	TGTGCCAGTAGTATGACGAGGGAGGAGCAGTTCTTC
TRBV5-8	TRBJ1-5	-	CASSGGILLSGQPQHF	TGTGCCAGCAGCGGGGGGATACTACTCAGCGGTCAGCCCCAGCATTTT
TRBV7-9	TRBJ2-7	-	CASSLLGTGFWNEQYF	TGTGCCAGCAGCTTACTTGGGACCGGGTTTTGGAACGAGCAGTACTTC
TRBV9	TRBJ2-4	-	CASSGQDTRGKNIQYF	TGTGCCAGCAGCGGACAGGATACCAGGGGCAAAAACATTCAGTACTTC
TRBV7-9	TRBJ1-1	-	CASSLEWDTEAFF	TGTGCCAGCAGCTTAGAGTGGGACACTGAAGCTTTCTTT
TRBV19	TRBJ2-2	-	CASSRGWNTGELFF	TGTGCCAGTAGCCGGGGTTGGAACACCGGGGAGCTGTTTTTT
TRBV7-9	TRBJ1-2	-	CASSLGSGPQDNTF	TGTGCCAGCAGCTTAGGATCGGGACCCCAGGATAACACCTTC